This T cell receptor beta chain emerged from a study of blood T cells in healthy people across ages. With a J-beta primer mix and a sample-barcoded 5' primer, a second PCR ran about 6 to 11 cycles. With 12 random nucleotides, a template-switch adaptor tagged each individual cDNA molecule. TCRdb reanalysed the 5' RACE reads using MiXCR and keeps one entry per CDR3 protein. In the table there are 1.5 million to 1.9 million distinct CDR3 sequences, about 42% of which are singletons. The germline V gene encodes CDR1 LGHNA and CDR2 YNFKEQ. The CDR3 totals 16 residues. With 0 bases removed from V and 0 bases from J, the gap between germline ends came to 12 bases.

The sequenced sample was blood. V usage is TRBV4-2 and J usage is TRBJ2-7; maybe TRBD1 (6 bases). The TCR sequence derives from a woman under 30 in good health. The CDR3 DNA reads TGTGCCAGCAGCCAAGATCCGCAGGGGCACTCCTACGAGCAGTACTTC. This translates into CASSQDPQGHSYEQYF.